This entry features one T cell receptor (beta chain) sequence. No antigen is known for it. Profiled with immunoSEQ multiplex PCR; TCRdb holds only in-frame clones, not every one. The repertoire holds 40,000 to 55,000 clones, with 90% as singletons. These data belong to a study of T cell responses to AZD1222 COVID-19 vaccine. V gave up 0 bases and J gave up 6 bases; unmatched junction bases: 9. CDR1 is LGHNA and CDR2 is YNFKEQ in the germline V gene. The CDR3 is made up of 16 amino acids. Overall study findings and caveats: Two AZD1222 administrations were followed by greater Spike-specific TCR breadth and depth.

This clonotype was sampled from an adult who received the AZD1222 COVID-19 vaccine. The sequences come from peripheral blood, collected 28 days after the second AZD1222 dose. The rearrangement links TRBV4-2 to TRBJ2-3, with 7 bases fitting TRBD2. The CDR3 coding sequence is TGTGCCAGCAGCCAAGATTTAACGGGGGGAGGGGATACGCAGTATTTT. This sequence encodes CASSQDLTGGGDTQYF.